The rows below give T cell receptor beta chains drawn from one sample of a study of blood T cells in healthy people across ages. TCRdb reprocessed the 5' RACE reads via MiXCR and lists one record per CDR3 protein. The repertoire includes 250,000 to 300,000 distinct CDR3 sequences, around 30% of them detected once, and 29% sits in the top ten. The sample comprised blood. These receptors were taken from a woman in her 70s in good health. Each CDR3 is given with its conserved first and last residue.

v_call: TRBV28; cdr3_length: 13; cdr3_aa: CASGVTSNYGYTF
v_call: TRBV6-2/TRBV6-3; cdr3_length: 17; cdr3_aa: CASSYSPEGKPGETQYF
v_call: TRBV20-1; cdr3_length: 14; cdr3_aa: CSAATGSDNQPQHF
v_call: TRBV5-1; cdr3_length: 15; cdr3_aa: CASSSDLGGAYGYTF
v_call: TRBV6-2/TRBV6-3; cdr3_length: 17; cdr3_aa: CASVKAGSGRASGELFF
v_call: TRBV11-2; cdr3_length: 16; cdr3_aa: CASSLGFGLAKNIRYF
v_call: TRBV7-2; cdr3_length: 14; cdr3_aa: CASSSGQANQPQHF
v_call: TRBV2; cdr3_length: 14; cdr3_aa: CASSVHSSYNEQFF
v_call: TRBV2; cdr3_length: 15; cdr3_aa: CASSVNRVNTGELFF
v_call: TRBV14; cdr3_length: 13; cdr3_aa: CASSQDMGYEQYF
v_call: TRBV2; cdr3_length: 14; cdr3_aa: CASRGPLYNEKLFF
v_call: TRBV5-1; cdr3_length: 15; cdr3_aa: CASSLVLGTQETQYF
v_call: TRBV12-3/TRBV12-4; cdr3_length: 13; cdr3_aa: CASSFTILNEQFF
v_call: TRBV28; cdr3_length: 14; cdr3_aa: CASRTGTQTYEQYF
v_call: TRBV3-1; cdr3_length: 14; cdr3_aa: CASSRGDRGRELFF
v_call: TRBV20-1; cdr3_length: 11; cdr3_aa: CSVRGREKLFF
v_call: TRBV28; cdr3_length: 14; cdr3_aa: CASSQDSGYQPQHF
v_call: TRBV11-1; cdr3_length: 16; cdr3_aa: CASSTDRGDYQETQYF
v_call: TRBV5-4; cdr3_length: 16; cdr3_aa: CASSLGGDSSYNEQFF
v_call: TRBV12-3/TRBV12-4; cdr3_length: 12; cdr3_aa: CASSLFGETQYF
v_call: TRBV5-1; cdr3_length: 17; cdr3_aa: CASSLGWGQSRGNTIYF
v_call: TRBV20-1; cdr3_length: 15; cdr3_aa: CSARNEGQPQETQYF
v_call: TRBV5-6; cdr3_length: 16; cdr3_aa: CASSSSIGVKNTEAFF
v_call: TRBV7-3; cdr3_length: 16; cdr3_aa: CASSLSWQSSYNEQFF
v_call: TRBV7-6; cdr3_length: 15; cdr3_aa: CASSPGGSNVQPQHF
v_call: TRBV7-3; cdr3_length: 13; cdr3_aa: CASSLGVGNEQFF
v_call: TRBV3-1; cdr3_length: 14; cdr3_aa: CASSQAGIYNEQFF
v_call: TRBV3-1; cdr3_length: 16; cdr3_aa: CASSQDPPSGANVLTF
v_call: TRBV28; cdr3_length: 15; cdr3_aa: CASSSPGLAADTQYF
v_call: TRBV4-1; cdr3_length: 17; cdr3_aa: CASSQKQAGESYNEQFF
v_call: TRBV24-1; cdr3_length: 16; cdr3_aa: CATGDPSGLARNEQFF
v_call: TRBV3-1; cdr3_length: 15; cdr3_aa: CASSQQFGGNYEQYF
v_call: TRBV6-1; cdr3_length: 15; cdr3_aa: CASSVGGLTGNEQFF
v_call: TRBV20-1; cdr3_length: 14; cdr3_aa: CSAPRGPQQETQYF
v_call: TRBV25-1; cdr3_length: 15; cdr3_aa: CASSASGRRYNEQFF
v_call: TRBV3-1; cdr3_length: 14; cdr3_aa: CASSIGTGKETQYF
v_call: TRBV28; cdr3_length: 14; cdr3_aa: CASSVPTQRYEQYF
v_call: TRBV29-1; cdr3_length: 16; cdr3_aa: CSVEGRDRGHTDTQYF
v_call: TRBV20-1; cdr3_length: 16; cdr3_aa: CSASVRLAASTDTQYF
v_call: TRBV2; cdr3_length: 13; cdr3_aa: CASSQRQGEELFF
v_call: TRBV7-7; cdr3_length: 14; cdr3_aa: CASSLTDSSGTQYF
v_call: TRBV28; cdr3_length: 16; cdr3_aa: CASSFLSGGGNEKLFF
v_call: TRBV18; cdr3_length: 15; cdr3_aa: CASSPRGTNTDTQYF
v_call: TRBV20-1; cdr3_length: 14; cdr3_aa: CSGHGGTDTGELFF
v_call: TRBV27; cdr3_length: 15; cdr3_aa: CASSSGQGIQETQYF
v_call: TRBV12-3/TRBV12-4; cdr3_length: 13; cdr3_aa: CASSTWTEATQYF
v_call: TRBV5-6; cdr3_length: 16; cdr3_aa: CASSQILAGIYNEQFF
v_call: TRBV20-1; cdr3_length: 11; cdr3_aa: CSASWGDEQYF
v_call: TRBV7-3; cdr3_length: 14; cdr3_aa: CASSLRGGKETQYF
v_call: TRBV4-3; cdr3_length: 15; cdr3_aa: CASSLELGASYEQYF
v_call: TRBV3-1; cdr3_length: 14; cdr3_aa: CASQAGGGNQPQHF